A single sample is the source of the 10 T cell receptor beta chains below, sequenced in a study of CD8 T cell repertoires and HIV-1 epitope variants. These receptors are not linked to any known antigen. Only in-frame clones appear in the TCRdb table, and some are missing; sequencing was by immunoSEQ multiplex PCR. The sample shows about 5,500 clones, 60% to 80% of them seen only once. Sequenced material: cultured CD8+ T cells derived from PBMCs. These receptors were obtained from a male donor with HIV.

The V call is TRBV2, the J call TRBJ2-5; D possibly corresponds to TRBD1 (6 bases). V lost 3 bases and J lost 2, with 22 bases in between. CDR3 length equals 18 residues. Germline-derived CDR1 and CDR2 are SNHLY and FYNNEI. CDR3 nucleotide sequence: TGTGCCAGCAGTGATCCACGGTGGACAGAGACCTTACAAGAGACCCAGTACTTC. This gives the protein CASSDPRWTETLQETQYF.

The chain recombines TRBV29-1 with TRBJ2-3; D gene unclear. V lost 4 bases, J lost 0 bases, and 26 bases lay in between. Germline-derived CDR1 and CDR2 are SQVTM and ANQGSEA. The length of the CDR3 is 19 residues. The CDR3 DNA follows: TGCAGCGTTGTTCTGTTCGCCCCCCCCTCCCTTTCTAGCACAGATACGCAGTATTTT. Its translation: CSVVLFAPPSLSSTDTQYF.

The chain carries TRBV28 and TRBJ2-2, with D maybe TRBD2 (6 bases). V was trimmed by 4 bases and J by 2 bases, leaving 11 bases between them. The CDR3 length is 15 residues. The germline gives CDR1 MDHEN, CDR2 SYDVKM. CDR3 bases: TGTGCCAGCAGTTACGGGCGGGGAAACACCGGGGAGCTGTTTTTT. Translating gives CASSYGRGNTGELFF.

This clone was observed once. The chain links TRBV7-9 to TRBJ2-1, with 7 positions matching TRBD2. CDR1 SEHNR and CDR2 FQNEAQ come from the germline V gene (reference sequence). The CDR3 runs 14 residues. V trimming: 3 bases; J trimming: 4 bases; junction bases outside the gene matches: 3. Written as DNA, the CDR3 is TGTGCCAGCAGCTTCGCGGGGGAGTACAATGAGCAGTTCTTC. It codes for CASSFAGEYNEQFF.

In its sample, this clone was seen a few times. The V call is TRBV6-4, the J call TRBJ2-7; D not resolved. The V and J ends lost 7 bases and 7 bases respectively, with 14 bases between them. Germline values: CDR1 MRHNA, CDR2 SNTAGT. This CDR3 is 12 amino acids long. The CDR3 loop reads CASTPYPWEQYF. The CDR3 nucleotides are TGTGCCAGCACCCCTTACCCCTGGGAGCAGTACTTC.

This sequence joins TRBV7-2 and TRBJ2-1; 13 bases agree with TRBD2. V shed 3 bases and J 6 bases; nucleotides not matched to a gene: 5. The CDR3 length is 16 residues. Germline V gene lookup returns CDR1 SGHTA and CDR2 FQGNSA. Written as DNA, the CDR3 is TGTGCCAGCAGCTTTGCGGGACTAGCGGGGTTCAATGAGCAGTTCTTC. It is translated as CASSFAGLAGFNEQFF.

CDR3 in amino acids: CASSLSNQPQHF. CDR3 sequence (DNA): TGTGCCAGCAGCTTATCGAATCAGCCCCAGCATTTT. The chain joins TRBV7-9 to TRBJ1-5; unclear D gene. Trimming left V 2 bases short and J 4 bases short, with 3 bases between. The germline CDR1 and CDR2 sequences are SEHNR and FQNEAQ (reference sequence). The CDR3 runs to 12 residues.

This clone has only a few counts. The genes are TRBV10-2 and TRBJ2-2; no reliable D call. Germline V gene lookup returns CDR1 WSHSY and CDR2 SAAADI. This CDR3 contains 14 residues. Trimming shortened V by 0 bases and J by 9 bases, and 11 bases separated the two germline ends. CDR3 sequence: CASSESLRSWELFF. The DNA for the CDR3 is TGCGCCAGCAGTGAGTCGTTGCGGAGTTGGGAGCTGTTTTTT.

The chain joins TRBV6-5 to TRBJ1-1; 7 bases align to TRBD1. J gave up 5 bases and V 7 bases, and 7 bases lay outside the gene matches. From germline, CDR1 is MNHEY and CDR2 SVGAGI. This CDR3 comprises 13 residues. The CDR3 DNA reads TGTGCCAGCACTCCCGACAGGGTGACTGAAGCTTTCTTT. Translation: CASTPDRVTEAFF.

This clone was counted only a few times. The CDR3 protein is CASSPQGEELFF. The CDR3 bases are TGTGCCAGCAGCCCCCAGGGAGAGGAGCTGTTTTTT. This chain links TRBV7-6 with TRBJ2-2, with D perhaps TRBD1 or TRBD2 (5 bases each). Trimming shortened V by 5 bases and J by 10 bases, and 11 bases separated the two germline ends. Germline V gene data show CDR1 as SGHVS and CDR2 as FNYEAQ. The CDR3 is 12 amino acids.